Following are 31 T cell receptor beta chains from one sample sequenced in a study of control samples from healthy donors and cancer patients. Some clones are missing from TCRdb's copy, which holds only in-frame ones; the method was immunoSEQ multiplex PCR. Counted here are about 77,000 clones, over 80% occurring once; the ten biggest clones make up about 5.6%. What was sequenced was blood. The origin of the receptors is a woman aged 60 to 75 in good health.

On this clone itself: Additional DNA sequences in this sample encode the identical CDR3. This chain joins TRBV4-1 and TRBJ1-2; no clear D gene. The germline CDR1 and CDR2 sequences are MGHRA and YSYEKL. The CDR3 covers 13 residues. Trimming shortened V by 0 bases and J by 2 bases, and 4 bases separated the two germline ends. The CDR3 nucleotides read TGCGCCAGCAGCCAAGACAGAAACTATGGCTACACCTTC. Amino acids: CASSQDRNYGYTF.

The chain uses TRBV5-5 and TRBJ1-2; D gene uncertain. Germline loops: CDR1 SGHKS, CDR2 YYEKEE (reference sequence). V gave up 0 bases and J gave up 4 bases, with 10 bases separating them. The CDR3 spans 14 residues. The CDR3 DNA reads TGTGCCAGCAGCTTGGGCTTGGCAGGCTATGGCTACACCTTC. Translating it yields CASSLGLAGYGYTF.

The chain combines TRBV9 with TRBJ2-7, with 9 bases fitting TRBD1. From germline, CDR1 is SGDLS and CDR2 YYNGEE. This CDR3 contains 14 residues. V was clipped by 2 bases and J by 2 bases; unmatched bases: 2. This chain's CDR3 is CASSVGQGPYEQYF. CDR3 nucleotide sequence: TGTGCCAGCAGCGTTGGACAGGGGCCCTACGAGCAGTACTTC.

The CDR3 loop reads CASSYRREVTGELFF. CDR3 bases: TGTGCCAGCAGTTACAGAAGGGAAGTGACCGGGGAGCTGTTTTTT. V usage is TRBV6-2 or TRBV6-3 and J usage is TRBJ2-2; D remains ambiguous. V dropped 2 bases and J dropped 5 bases, with 12 bases sitting between them. The CDR3 extends over 15 amino acids. The germline V gene has CDR1 MNHEY and CDR2 SVGEGT.

This chain uses TRBV10-3 with TRBJ2-5; TRBD2 agrees at 8 bases. Losses at the gene ends were 2 bases for V and 4 bases for J; bases not matched to a gene: 9. This CDR3 has 16 residues. Per germline, CDR1 ENHRY and CDR2 SYGVKD. The CDR3 DNA follows: TGTGCCATCAGTGAGCGACAGAGCGGGAGTGGAGAGACCCAGTACTTC. Its translation: CAISERQSGSGETQYF.

The gene calls are TRBV5-1 and TRBJ2-7; the match to TRBD2 covers 12 bases. This CDR3 spans 15 amino acids. J was trimmed by 5 bases and V by 0 bases; bases with no gene match: 3. The germline V gene encodes CDR1 SGHRS and CDR2 YFSETQ. The CDR3 loop reads CASSLGLAGVHEQYF. CDR3 nucleotide sequence: TGCGCCAGCAGCTTGGGACTAGCGGGAGTTCACGAGCAGTACTTC.

The chain combines TRBV19 with TRBJ2-1, with 10 bases identical to TRBD2. The CDR3 totals 15 residues. The V gene end was trimmed by 4 bases and the J gene end by 4 bases; junction bases not matched to a gene: 4. Germline CDR1 LNHDA, CDR2 SQIVND (reference sequence). For the CDR3, the DNA is TGTGCCAGTAGTACCGGGACTAGCGATTACAATGAGCAGTTCTTC. It encodes CASSTGTSDYNEQFF.

This sequence joins TRBV6-5 and TRBJ2-7, with 7 bases identical to TRBD1. The length of the CDR3 is 11 residues. J was trimmed by 12 bases and V by 6 bases; bases with no gene match: 8. Germline-derived CDR1 and CDR2 are MNHEY and SVGAGI. DNA for the CDR3: TGTGCCAGCAGCTCACAGGGGTATGCGTACTTC. Its protein product is CASSSQGYAYF.

V usage is TRBV5-1 and J usage is TRBJ1-3; no definite D call. With 0 bases removed from V and 1 base from J, the gap between germline ends came to 5 bases. This CDR3 spans 14 amino acids. Germline CDR1 reads SGHRS; CDR2 reads YFSETQ. CDR3 loop: CASSLGESGNTIYF. The CDR3 coding sequence is TGCGCCAGCAGCTTGGGCGAATCTGGAAACACCATATATTTT.

CDR3 sequence: CASTSSDIQYF. CDR3 nucleotide sequence: TGTGCCAGTACATCTAGCGATATTCAGTACTTC. This rearrangement joins TRBV19 to TRBJ2-7; perhaps TRBD2 as D (6 bases). Germline CDR1 is LNHDA and CDR2 is SQIVND (reference sequence). Trimming stripped 7 bases from V and 10 bases from J, with 14 bases between. The CDR3 length is 11 residues.

The gene calls are TRBV28 and TRBJ1-4, with 10 bases identical to TRBD1. Germline V gene lookup returns CDR1 MDHEN and CDR2 SYDVKM. V dropped 4 bases and J dropped 7; count of bases not matched to a gene: 6. The CDR3 covers 15 residues. The CDR3 loop is CASSSRQGASEKLFF. The CDR3 coding sequence is TGTGCCAGCAGTTCGCGACAGGGGGCTTCTGAAAAACTGTTTTTT.

The rearrangement links TRBV6-5 to TRBJ2-7, with D possibly TRBD2 on 5 matching bases. The V end was cut by 6 bases, the J end by 5 bases, with 14 bases between. Germline lookup yields CDR1 MNHEY and CDR2 SVGAGI. The CDR3 is 13 amino acids. The CDR3 spells CASSRGLLNEQYF. In nucleotides, the CDR3 is TGTGCCAGCAGCCGAGGGTTGCTAAACGAGCAGTACTTC.

CDR3 DNA: TGTGCCAGCAGACAACAGGGGGCCTTCAATCAGCCCCAGCATTTT. It translates to CASRQQGAFNQPQHF. V and J are TRBV6-5 and TRBJ1-5, with 9 bases that match TRBD1. J was trimmed by 3 bases and V by 6 bases; bases with no gene match: 6. This CDR3 is 15 amino acids long. Germline lookup yields CDR1 MNHEY and CDR2 SVGAGI.

This chain uses TRBV7-8 with TRBJ2-3; perhaps TRBD2 as D (6 bases). V lost 8 bases and J 0 bases, leaving 12 bases between the germline ends. This CDR3 region has 14 residues. Germline CDR1 and CDR2: SGHVS and FQNEAQ. The CDR3 bases are TGTGCCAGCGGGCGGCGGGGAAGCACAGATACGCAGTATTTT. It yields the protein CASGRRGSTDTQYF.

The rearrangement joins TRBV6-6 to TRBJ1-4; 7 bases are shared with TRBD1. Germline V gives CDR1 MNHNY, CDR2 SVGAGI (reference sequence). The CDR3 extends over 14 amino acids. V trimming: 6 bases; J trimming: 7 bases; junction bases outside the gene matches: 8. The CDR3 reads CASRQGGRGEKLFF. As DNA, the CDR3 is TGTGCCAGCAGGCAGGGGGGGCGTGGTGAAAAACTGTTTTTT.

The J gene is TRBJ1-5, the V gene TRBV10-3; no clear D. V lost 7 bases to trimming and J lost 1 base, with 11 bases between them. CDR3 length: 14 amino acids. The germline V gene encodes CDR1 ENHRY and CDR2 SYGVKD. The CDR3 sequence is CAINPTDSNQPQHF. The CDR3 coding sequence is TGTGCCATCAACCCGACGGACAGCAATCAGCCCCAGCATTTT.

CDR3 protein: CASSPRSRRAYNEQFF. Here the CDR3 DNA reads TGTGCCAGCTCCCCTAGGTCGCGCCGGGCCTACAATGAGCAGTTCTTC. The V and J genes are TRBV5-8 and TRBJ2-1, with D hard to call. This CDR3 is 16 amino acids long. V lost 7 bases and J 2 bases, leaving 19 bases between the germline ends. Germline values: CDR1 SGHTS, CDR2 YDEGEE.

The chain employs TRBV19 and TRBJ2-7; 8 nucleotides agree with TRBD2. Germline V gene sequence: CDR1 LNHDA, CDR2 SQIVND (reference sequence). The CDR3 is 15 residues long. With 3 bases clipped from V and 4 bases from J, the junction kept 8 bases outside the gene matches. The CDR3 region is CASSIRPGLEYEQYF. The CDR3 bases are TGTGCCAGTAGTATCAGACCGGGACTAGAGTACGAGCAGTACTTC.

This rearrangement joins TRBV25-1 to TRBJ1-1; D is uncertain. This CDR3 spans 11 amino acids. CDR1 and CDR2 from the germline V gene are MGHDK and SYGVNS. Between the trimmed V and J ends, which lost 8 bases and 1 base, there was a span of 5 bases. The CDR3 loop is CASGRNTEAFF. In nucleotides, the CDR3 is TGTGCCAGCGGCAGGAACACTGAAGCTTTCTTT. The variable domain in full, with the rest retrieved from reference TRBV25-1 and TRBJ1-1, is EADIYQTPRYLVIGTGKKITLECSQTMGHDKMYWYQQDPGMELHLIHYSYGVNSTEKGDLSSESTVSRIRTEHFPLTLESARPSHTSQYLCASGRNTEAFFGQGTRLTVV.

The J gene is TRBJ2-1, the V gene TRBV7-9, with 13 bases identical to TRBD2. The CDR3 loop spans 15 amino acids. In germline, CDR1 is SEHNR, CDR2 FQNEAQ (reference sequence). Unmatched junction bases numbered 7, after V lost 7 bases and J lost 7 bases. As DNA, the CDR3 is TGTGCCAGCACCTCACTAGCGGGAGGGTCAAATGAGCAGTTCTTC. Amino acid sequence: CASTSLAGGSNEQFF.

The rearrangement joins TRBV7-9 to TRBJ1-5; possibly TRBD1 for D (5 bases). Trimming took 7 bases from V and 4 from J, leaving 17 bases between them. Germline CDR1 SEHNR, CDR2 FQNEAQ (reference sequence). The CDR3 loop spans 15 amino acids. The chain's CDR3 is CASTQGDGLNQPQHF. The CDR3 DNA follows: TGTGCCAGCACCCAAGGGGACGGACTAAATCAGCCCCAGCATTTT. The full variable domain, its missing parts supplied by reference TRBV7-9 and TRBJ1-5, is DTGVSQNPRHKITKRGQNVTFRCDPISEHNRLYWYRQTLGQGPEFLTYFQNEAQLEKSRLLSDRFSAERPKGSFSTLEIQRTEQGDSAMYLCASTQGDGLNQPQHFGDGTRLSIL.

This chain's CDR3 is CASSRGTSGAGTTDTQYF. CDR3 nucleotides: TGTGCCAGCAGCCGAGGGACTAGCGGGGCCGGTACCACAGATACGCAGTATTTT. The chain joins TRBV3-1 (or the pseudogene TRBV3-2) to TRBJ2-3; 13 nucleotides agree with TRBD2. The CDR3 runs to 18 residues. V was clipped by 4 bases and J by 2 bases; unmatched bases: 9. Looked up from germline, CDR1 is LGHDT and CDR2 is YNNKEL (reference sequence).

The V gene is TRBV28, the J gene TRBJ1-1; D gene ambiguous. V was pared by 1 base and J by 13 bases, with 10 bases between. Looked up from germline, CDR1 is MDHEN and CDR2 is SYDVKM. The CDR3 has 11 residues. The CDR3 is CASSLSGLSFF. The DNA for the CDR3 is TGTGCCAGCAGTTTATCTGGTCTGAGTTTCTTT.

This clone was seen once. V is TRBV4-1 and J is TRBJ1-4, with 10 bases matching TRBD1. V dropped 4 bases and J dropped 6; count of bases not matched to a gene: 2. In germline, CDR1 is MGHRA, CDR2 YSYEKL. The CDR3 spans 14 residues. The CDR3 DNA sequence: TGCGCCAGCAGCCGAGGGACAGGGGATGAAAAACTGTTTTTT. Translation: CASSRGTGDEKLFF.

The chain is built from TRBV3-1 (or the pseudogene TRBV3-2) and TRBJ2-2, with D unclear. The germline V gene has CDR1 LGHDT and CDR2 YNNKEL (reference sequence). The germline V and J ends were trimmed by 5 bases and 0 bases, with 7 bases remaining between them. This CDR3 region has 14 residues. CDR3 DNA sequence: TGTGCCAGCAGCAAAAACGCGAACACCGGGGAGCTGTTTTTT. As protein: CASSKNANTGELFF.

The rearrangement uses TRBV12-3 or TRBV12-4 and TRBJ2-5, with TRBD1 as a possible D gene (5 bases). V lost 8 bases to trimming and J lost 3 bases, with 13 bases between them. The CDR3 contains 13 residues. The CDR3 sequence is CASRLGQKETQYF. The CDR3 DNA reads TGTGCCAGCCGCCTAGGACAAAAAGAGACCCAGTACTTC.

V and J are TRBV18 and TRBJ1-5; no clear D gene. Trimming removed 6 bases from V and 7 bases from J, with 16 bases in between. Per the germline V gene, CDR1 is KGHSH and CDR2 is LQKENI. There are 14 residues in the CDR3. In nucleotides, the CDR3 is TGTGCCAGCTCGTCAAGGGAGGTGCGGCAGCCCCAGCATTTT. This translates into CASSSREVRQPQHF.

The chain has TRBV5-1 and TRBJ2-3, with TRBD1 matching 8 bases. V dropped 1 base and J dropped 4; count of bases not matched to a gene: 8. This CDR3 spans 16 amino acids. Looked up from germline, CDR1 is SGHRS and CDR2 is YFSETQ. The CDR3 DNA reads as TGCGCCAGCAGCTTGCAGGGGGCGGTTGTTGCAGATACGCAGTATTTT. Protein product: CASSLQGAVVADTQYF. Variable domain in full (rest from reference TRBV5-1 and TRBJ2-3): KAGVTQTPRYLIKTRGQQVTLSCSPISGHRSVSWYQQTPGQGLQFLFEYFSETQRNKGNFPGRFSGRQFSNSRSEMNVSTLELGDSALYLCASSLQGAVVADTQYFGPGTRLTVL.

The V call is TRBV29-1, the J call TRBJ2-2, with D possibly TRBD1 on 5 matching bases. This CDR3 spans 14 amino acids. Trimming pared 3 bases from V and 5 bases from J, leaving 13 bases between. Germline V gives CDR1 SQVTM, CDR2 ANQGSEA. The CDR3 loop is CSVEWRQGTGELFF. CDR3 in DNA: TGCAGCGTTGAGTGGCGCCAGGGAACCGGGGAGCTGTTTTTT.

The rearrangement uses TRBV28 and TRBJ2-2, with D unresolved. Trimming cost V 4 bases and J 4 bases, with 7 bases left between them. CDR3 length: 13 residues. Germline CDR1 and CDR2: MDHEN and SYDVKM. The CDR3 bases are TGTGCCAGCAGTTCGTCCTTCACCGGGGAGCTGTTTTTT. As protein: CASSSSFTGELFF.

The DNA of the CDR3 is TGTGCCAGCGGACAGGGGTATGGCTACACCTTC. It yields the protein CASGQGYGYTF. This chain connects TRBV27 to TRBJ1-2, with 9 bases aligning to TRBD1. CDR3 length: 11 residues. Per the germline V gene, CDR1 is MNHEY and CDR2 is SMNVEV (reference sequence). J lost 5 bases, V lost 8 bases, and 0 bases had no gene match.